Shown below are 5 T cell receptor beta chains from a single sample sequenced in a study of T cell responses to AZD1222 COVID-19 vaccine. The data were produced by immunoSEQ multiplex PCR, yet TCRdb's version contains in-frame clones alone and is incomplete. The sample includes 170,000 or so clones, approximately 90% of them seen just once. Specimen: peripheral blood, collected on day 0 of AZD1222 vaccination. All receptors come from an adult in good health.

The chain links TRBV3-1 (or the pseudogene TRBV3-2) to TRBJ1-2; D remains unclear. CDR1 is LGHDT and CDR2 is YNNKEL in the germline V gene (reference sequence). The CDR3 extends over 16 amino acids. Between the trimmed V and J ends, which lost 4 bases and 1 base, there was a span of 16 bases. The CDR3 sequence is CASSLDGVRNNYGYTF. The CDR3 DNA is TGTGCCAGCAGCCTCGACGGAGTAAGGAATAACTATGGCTACACCTTC.

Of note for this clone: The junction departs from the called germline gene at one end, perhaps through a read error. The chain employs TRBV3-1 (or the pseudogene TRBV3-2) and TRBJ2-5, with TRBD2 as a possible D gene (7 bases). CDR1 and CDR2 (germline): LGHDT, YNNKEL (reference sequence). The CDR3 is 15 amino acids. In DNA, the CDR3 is TGTGCCAGCACCATCCTAGGGGGGGAGCAAGGGACCCAGTACTTC. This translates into CASTILGGEQGTQYF.

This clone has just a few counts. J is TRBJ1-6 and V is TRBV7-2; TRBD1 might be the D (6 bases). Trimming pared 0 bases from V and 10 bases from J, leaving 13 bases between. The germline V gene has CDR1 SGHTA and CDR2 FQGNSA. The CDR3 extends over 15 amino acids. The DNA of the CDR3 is TGTGCCAGCAGCTTAGCGCAGGGGAAGCGGTCACCCCTCCACTTT. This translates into CASSLAQGKRSPLHF.

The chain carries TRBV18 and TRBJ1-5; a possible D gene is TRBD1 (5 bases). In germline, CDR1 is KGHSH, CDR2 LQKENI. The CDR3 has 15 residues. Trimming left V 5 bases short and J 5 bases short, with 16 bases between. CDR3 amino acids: CASSIRDGFYQPQHF. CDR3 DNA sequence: TGTGCCAGCTCAATAAGGGACGGGTTTTATCAGCCCCAGCATTTT.

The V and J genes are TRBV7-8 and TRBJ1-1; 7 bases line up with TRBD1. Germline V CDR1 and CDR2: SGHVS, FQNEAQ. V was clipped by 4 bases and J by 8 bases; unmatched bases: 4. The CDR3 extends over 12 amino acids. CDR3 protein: CASSWTGSEAFF. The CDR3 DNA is TGTGCCAGCAGCTGGACAGGTTCCGAAGCTTTCTTT.